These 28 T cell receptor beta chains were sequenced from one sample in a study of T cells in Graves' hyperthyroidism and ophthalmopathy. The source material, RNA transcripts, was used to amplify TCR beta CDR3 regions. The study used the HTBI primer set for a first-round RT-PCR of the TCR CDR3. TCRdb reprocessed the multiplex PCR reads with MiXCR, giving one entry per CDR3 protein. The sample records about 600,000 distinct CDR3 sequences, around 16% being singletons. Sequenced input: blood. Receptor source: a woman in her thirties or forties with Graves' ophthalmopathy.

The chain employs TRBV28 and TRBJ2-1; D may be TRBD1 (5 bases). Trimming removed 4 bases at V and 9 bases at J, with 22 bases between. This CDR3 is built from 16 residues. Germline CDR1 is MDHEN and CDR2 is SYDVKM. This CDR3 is CASSSRLGVRLGEQFF. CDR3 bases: TGTGCCAGCAGTTCCAGATTAGGGGTACGATTGGGTGAGCAGTTCTTC.

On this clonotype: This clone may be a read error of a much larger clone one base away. CDR3: CTSRLDTLGDTEAFF. The CDR3 nucleotides are TGTACCAGCAGGTTAGACACCCTGGGTGACACTGAAGCTTTCTTT. The V and J genes are TRBV2 and TRBJ1-1; no clear D. Germline CDR1 and CDR2: SNHLY and FYNNEI. The CDR3 loop spans 15 amino acids.

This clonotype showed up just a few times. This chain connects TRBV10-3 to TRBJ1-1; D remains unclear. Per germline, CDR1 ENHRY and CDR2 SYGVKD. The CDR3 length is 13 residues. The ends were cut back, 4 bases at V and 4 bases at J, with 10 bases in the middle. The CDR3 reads CAISVEGTTEAFF. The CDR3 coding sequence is TGTGCCATCAGTGTAGAGGGAACCACTGAAGCTTTCTTT.

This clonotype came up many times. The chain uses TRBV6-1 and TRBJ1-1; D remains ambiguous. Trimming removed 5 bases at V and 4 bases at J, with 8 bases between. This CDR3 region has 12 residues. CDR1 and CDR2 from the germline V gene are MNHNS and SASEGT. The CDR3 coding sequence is TGTGCCAGCAGTACCCCCGGCACTGAAGCTTTCTTT. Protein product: CASSTPGTEAFF.

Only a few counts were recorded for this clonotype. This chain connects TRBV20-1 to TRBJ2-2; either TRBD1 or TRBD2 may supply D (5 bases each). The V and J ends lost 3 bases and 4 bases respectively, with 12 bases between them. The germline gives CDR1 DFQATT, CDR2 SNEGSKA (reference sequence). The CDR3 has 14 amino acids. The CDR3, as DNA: TGCAGTGCTAGGCTTTTTGGGGGCACCGGGGAGCTGTTTTTT. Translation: CSARLFGGTGELFF.

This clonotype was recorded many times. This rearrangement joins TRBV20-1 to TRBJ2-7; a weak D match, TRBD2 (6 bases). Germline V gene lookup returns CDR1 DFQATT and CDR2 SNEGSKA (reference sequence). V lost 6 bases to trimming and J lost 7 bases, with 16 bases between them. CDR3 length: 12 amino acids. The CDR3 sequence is CSALRGLDEQYF. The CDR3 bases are TGCAGTGCCCTCCGGGGGTTAGATGAGCAGTACTTC.

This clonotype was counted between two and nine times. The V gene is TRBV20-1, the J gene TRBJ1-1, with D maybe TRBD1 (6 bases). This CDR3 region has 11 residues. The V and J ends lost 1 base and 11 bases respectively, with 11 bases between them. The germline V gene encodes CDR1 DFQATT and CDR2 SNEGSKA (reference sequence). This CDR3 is CSARVYDRAFF. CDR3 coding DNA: TGCAGTGCTAGAGTGTATGACAGGGCTTTCTTT.

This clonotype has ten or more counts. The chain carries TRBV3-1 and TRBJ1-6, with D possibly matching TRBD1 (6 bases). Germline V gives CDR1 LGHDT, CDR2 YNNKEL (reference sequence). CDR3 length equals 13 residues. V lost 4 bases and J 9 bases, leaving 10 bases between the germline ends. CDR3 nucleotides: TGTGCCAGCAGCCGAAACAGGGTTTCACCCCTCCACTTT. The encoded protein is CASSRNRVSPLHF.

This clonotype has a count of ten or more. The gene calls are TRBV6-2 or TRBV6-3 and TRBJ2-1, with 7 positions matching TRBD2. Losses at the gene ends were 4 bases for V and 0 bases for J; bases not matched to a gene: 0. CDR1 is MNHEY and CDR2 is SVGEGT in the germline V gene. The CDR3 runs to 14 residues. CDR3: CASSSGGSYNEQFF. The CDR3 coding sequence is TGTGCCAGCAGTTCGGGGGGCTCCTACAATGAGCAGTTCTTC.

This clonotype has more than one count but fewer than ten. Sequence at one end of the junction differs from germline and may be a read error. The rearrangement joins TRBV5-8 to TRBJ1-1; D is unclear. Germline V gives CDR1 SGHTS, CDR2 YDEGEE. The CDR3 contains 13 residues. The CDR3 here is CASSLGRNPEAFF. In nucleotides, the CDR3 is TGTGCCAGCAGCTTGGGCAGGAACCCTGAAGCTTTCTTT.

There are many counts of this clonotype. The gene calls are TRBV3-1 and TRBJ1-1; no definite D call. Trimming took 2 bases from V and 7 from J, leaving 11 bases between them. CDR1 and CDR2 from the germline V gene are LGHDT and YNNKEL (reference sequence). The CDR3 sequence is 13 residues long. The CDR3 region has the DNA TGTGCCAGCAGCCAATCTCGAATGGGTGAAGCTTTCTTT. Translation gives CASSQSRMGEAFF.

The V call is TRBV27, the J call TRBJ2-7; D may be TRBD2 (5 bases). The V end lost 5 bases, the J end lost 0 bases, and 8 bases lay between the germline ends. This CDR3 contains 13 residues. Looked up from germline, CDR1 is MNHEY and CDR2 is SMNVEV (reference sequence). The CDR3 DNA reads TGTGCCAGCAGTGCTCGGGACTCCTACGAGCAGTACTTC. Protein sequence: CASSARDSYEQYF.

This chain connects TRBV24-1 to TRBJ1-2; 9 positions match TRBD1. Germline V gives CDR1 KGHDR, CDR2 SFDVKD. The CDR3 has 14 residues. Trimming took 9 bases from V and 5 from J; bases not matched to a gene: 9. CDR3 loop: CATSSSTGGYGYTF. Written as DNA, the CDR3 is TGTGCCACCTCCTCATCGACAGGGGGGTATGGCTACACCTTC.

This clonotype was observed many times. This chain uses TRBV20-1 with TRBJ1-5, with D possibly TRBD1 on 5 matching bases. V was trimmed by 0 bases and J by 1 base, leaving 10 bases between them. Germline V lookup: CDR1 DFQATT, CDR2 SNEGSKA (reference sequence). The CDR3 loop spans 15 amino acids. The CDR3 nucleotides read TGCAGTGCTAGAGATTCAGGGAAGAGCAATCAGCCCCAGCATTTT. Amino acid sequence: CSARDSGKSNQPQHF.

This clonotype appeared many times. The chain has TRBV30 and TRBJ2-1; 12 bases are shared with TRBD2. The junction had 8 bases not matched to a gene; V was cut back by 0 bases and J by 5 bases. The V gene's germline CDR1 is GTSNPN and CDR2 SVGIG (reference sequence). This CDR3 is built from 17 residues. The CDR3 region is CAWSVIGLAGSHNEQFF. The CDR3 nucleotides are TGTGCCTGGAGTGTAATAGGACTAGCGGGGTCACACAATGAGCAGTTCTTC.

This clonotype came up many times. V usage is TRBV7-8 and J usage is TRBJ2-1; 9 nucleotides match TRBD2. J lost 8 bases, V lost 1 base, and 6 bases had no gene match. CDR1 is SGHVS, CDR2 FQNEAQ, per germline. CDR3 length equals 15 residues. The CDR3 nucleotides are TGTGCCAGCAGCTTAGTGGCGGGAGGGCCCCATGAGCAGTTCTTC. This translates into CASSLVAGGPHEQFF.

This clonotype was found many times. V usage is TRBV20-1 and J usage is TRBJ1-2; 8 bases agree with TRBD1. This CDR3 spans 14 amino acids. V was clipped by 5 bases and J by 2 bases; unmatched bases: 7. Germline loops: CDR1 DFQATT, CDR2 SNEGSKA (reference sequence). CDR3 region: CSAGMTGANYGYTF. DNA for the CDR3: TGCAGTGCTGGGATGACAGGGGCAAACTATGGCTACACCTTC.

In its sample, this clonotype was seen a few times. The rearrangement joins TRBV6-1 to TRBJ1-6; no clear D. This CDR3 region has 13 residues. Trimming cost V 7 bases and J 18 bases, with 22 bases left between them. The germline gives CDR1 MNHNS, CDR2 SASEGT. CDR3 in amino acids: CASNPSPTRPHHF. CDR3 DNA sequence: TGTGCCAGCAACCCTAGCCCCACGAGGCCTCACCACTTT.

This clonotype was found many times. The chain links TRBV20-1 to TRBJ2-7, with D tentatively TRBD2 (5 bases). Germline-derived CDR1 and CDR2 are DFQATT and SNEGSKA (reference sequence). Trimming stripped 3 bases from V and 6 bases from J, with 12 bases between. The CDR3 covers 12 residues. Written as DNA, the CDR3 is TGCAGTGCTAGTTCCCTACTAGGCGAGCAGTACTTC. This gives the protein CSASSLLGEQYF.

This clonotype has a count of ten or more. CDR3 sequence reads: CASSQDGDRGNEQFF. The CDR3 DNA sequence: TGTGCCAGCAGCCAAGATGGCGACAGGGGAAATGAGCAGTTCTTC. The V call is TRBV3-1, the J call TRBJ2-1, with 8 bases fitting TRBD1. The CDR3 loop spans 15 amino acids. Germline V lookup: CDR1 LGHDT, CDR2 YNNKEL (reference sequence). The V gene end was trimmed by 0 bases and the J gene end by 7 bases; junction bases not matched to a gene: 5.

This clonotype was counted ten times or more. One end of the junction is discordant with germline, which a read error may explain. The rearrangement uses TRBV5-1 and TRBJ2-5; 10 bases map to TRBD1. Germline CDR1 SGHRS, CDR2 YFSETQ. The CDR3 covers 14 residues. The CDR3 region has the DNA TGTGCCAGCAGCCGGGACAGGGGCCAAGAGACCCAGTACTTC. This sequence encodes CASSRDRGQETQYF.

CDR3 nucleotides: TGTGCCAGCAGTCGAGGACAGGCATTTGGGGAAGAGACCCAGTACTTC. It specifies CASSRGQAFGEETQYF. This rearrangement joins TRBV6-1 to TRBJ2-5, with 7 bases identical to TRBD1. Germline CDR1 and CDR2: MNHNS and SASEGT. CDR3 size: 16 residues. V lost 5 bases, J lost 3 bases, and 12 bases stayed unmatched.

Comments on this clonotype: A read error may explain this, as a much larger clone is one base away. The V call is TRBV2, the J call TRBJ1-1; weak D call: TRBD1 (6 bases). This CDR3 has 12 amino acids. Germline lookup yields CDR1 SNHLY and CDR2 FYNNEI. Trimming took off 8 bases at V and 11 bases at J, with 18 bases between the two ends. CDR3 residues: CASRVGGFGAFF. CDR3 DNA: TGTGCCAGCCGCGTCGGGGGCTTTGGCGCTTTCTTT.

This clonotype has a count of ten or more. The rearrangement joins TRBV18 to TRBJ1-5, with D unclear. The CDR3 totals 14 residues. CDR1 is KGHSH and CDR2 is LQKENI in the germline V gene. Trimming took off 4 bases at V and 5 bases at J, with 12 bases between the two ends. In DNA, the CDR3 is TGTGCCAGCTCACGAACAGTACACGATCAGCCCCAGCATTTT. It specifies CASSRTVHDQPQHF. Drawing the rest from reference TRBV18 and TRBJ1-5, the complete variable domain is NAGVMQNPRHLVRRRGQEARLRCSPMKGHSHVYWYRQLPEEGLKFMVYLQKENIIDESGMPKERFSAEFPKEGPSILRIQQVVRGDSAAYFCASSRTVHDQPQHFGDGTRLSIL.

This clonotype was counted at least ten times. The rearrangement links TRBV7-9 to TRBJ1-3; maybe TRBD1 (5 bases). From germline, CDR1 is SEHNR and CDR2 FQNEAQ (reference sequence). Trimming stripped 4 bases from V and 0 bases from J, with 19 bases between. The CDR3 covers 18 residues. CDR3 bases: TGTGCCAGCAGCTCCACGGGGTCGTGGGGCGGCTCTGGAAACACCATATATTTT. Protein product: CASSSTGSWGGSGNTIYF.

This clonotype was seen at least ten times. The CDR3 protein is CASSISQGYTGELFF. The CDR3, as DNA: TGTGCCAGCAGTATAAGTCAGGGATACACCGGGGAGCTGTTTTTT. The chain combines TRBV6-1 with TRBJ2-2, with D possibly TRBD1 on 5 matching bases. CDR3 length: 15 residues. Germline V gene data show CDR1 as MNHNS and CDR2 as SASEGT. V shed 5 bases and J shed 3 bases, with 13 bases lying between them.

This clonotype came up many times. The CDR3 region has the DNA TGTGCCAGCAGCCCCCAGGGGAGTAACTATGGCTACACCTTC. Translating gives CASSPQGSNYGYTF. V gene TRBV3-1 combines with J gene TRBJ1-2; tentatively, D is TRBD1 (6 bases). Germline V gene data show CDR1 as LGHDT and CDR2 as YNNKEL (reference sequence). V gave up 4 bases and J gave up 1 base, with 10 bases separating them. This CDR3 comprises 14 residues.

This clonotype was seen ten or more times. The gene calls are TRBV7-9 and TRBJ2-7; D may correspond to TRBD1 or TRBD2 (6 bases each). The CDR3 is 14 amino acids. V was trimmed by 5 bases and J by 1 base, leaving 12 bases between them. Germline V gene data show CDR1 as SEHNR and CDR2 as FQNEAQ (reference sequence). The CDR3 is CASSPKGGSYEQYF. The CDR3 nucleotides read TGTGCCAGCAGCCCCAAGGGGGGATCCTACGAGCAGTACTTC.